One and the same sample provided the 22 T cell receptor beta chains below, sequenced in a study of T cell clones after liver transplantation. The data were produced by immunoSEQ multiplex PCR, yet TCRdb's version contains in-frame clones alone and is incomplete. This sample carries tens of thousands of clones, around 84% of them seen once, and the ten largest clones take about 8.9%. This specimen was CD4+ T cells from blood, taken before liver transplant. Receptors were obtained from a human donor who received a liver transplant.

This chain uses TRBV7-2 with TRBJ2-5, with a weak D call TRBD1 (6 bases). CDR1 and CDR2 from the germline V gene are SGHTA and FQGNSA. This CDR3 has 12 residues. Trimming removed 2 bases from V and 5 bases from J, with 6 bases in between. The CDR3 loop is CASSLRGETQYF. For the CDR3, the DNA is TGTGCCAGCAGCTTAAGGGGGGAGACCCAGTACTTC.

This clone was detected a few times. The V gene is TRBV28, the J gene TRBJ2-2; tentative D call: TRBD1 (6 bases). The V end lost 7 bases, the J end lost 2 bases, and 11 bases lay between the germline ends. The CDR3 runs 14 residues. CDR1 is MDHEN and CDR2 is SYDVKM in the germline V gene. The CDR3 protein is CASTGATNTGELFF. The CDR3 nucleotides read TGTGCCAGCACAGGGGCTACCAACACCGGGGAGCTGTTTTTT.

This chain joins TRBV6-4 and TRBJ2-1, with TRBD1 identical over 7 bases. Germline lookup yields CDR1 MRHNA and CDR2 SNTAGT. With 5 bases clipped from V and 4 bases from J, the junction kept 8 bases outside the gene matches. This CDR3 has 15 residues. This chain's CDR3 is CASSQDLTGYNEQFF. The CDR3 DNA sequence: TGTGCCAGCAGTCAGGACCTGACAGGGTACAATGAGCAGTTCTTC.

This chain links TRBV4-1 with TRBJ2-5, with TRBD2 matching 11 bases. Trimming removed 1 base from V and 5 bases from J; junction bases left unmatched: 6. The CDR3 is 16 amino acids. The germline gives CDR1 MGHRA, CDR2 YSYEKL. The chain's CDR3 is CASSQARLAGIETQYF. The CDR3 nucleotides read TGCGCCAGCAGCCAAGCCAGACTAGCGGGGATTGAGACCCAGTACTTC.

This clone was observed a single time. The genes are TRBV9 and TRBJ1-2; 7 bases map to TRBD1. Germline lookup yields CDR1 SGDLS and CDR2 YYNGEE. The CDR3 has 13 residues. After removal of 3 bases from V and 7 bases from J, the junction contained 6 bases not matched to a gene. As DNA, the CDR3 is TGTGCCAGCAGCGGATTGACAGGGACTGGCTACACCTTC. Its protein is CASSGLTGTGYTF.

CDR3 DNA: TGTGCCAGCACCCTCATACAGGGATTCCATCAGCCCCAGCATTTT. Its translation is CASTLIQGFHQPQHF. V gene TRBV28 combines with J gene TRBJ1-5; a weak D match, TRBD1 (6 bases). V was clipped by 7 bases and J by 5 bases, with 18 bases between them. The CDR3 is 15 amino acids. Germline CDR1 and CDR2: MDHEN and SYDVKM.

The DNA for the CDR3 is TGTGCCAGCAGCCCCACGAGGGCGCATGAAAAACTGTTTTTT. It yields the protein CASSPTRAHEKLFF. The chain combines TRBV6-5 with TRBJ1-4, with unresolved D. The CDR3 has 14 residues. V lost 6 bases to trimming and J lost 6 bases, with 14 bases between them. Germline-derived CDR1 and CDR2 are MNHEY and SVGAGI.

V usage is TRBV6-5 and J usage is TRBJ2-1; the D gene is possibly TRBD2 (7 bases). Germline V CDR1 and CDR2: MNHEY, SVGAGI. Trimming shortened V by 0 bases and J by 9 bases, and 18 bases separated the two germline ends. The length of the CDR3 is 16 residues. Written as DNA, the CDR3 is TGTGCCAGCAGTTACTCGGGAGGGGGGGCAGGTAGTGAGCAGTTCTTC. Encoded protein: CASSYSGGGAGSEQFF.

The CDR3 coding sequence is TGTGCCAGTAGTATGGGGGGGATTCGGGACGAGCAGTACTTC. Translated: CASSMGGIRDEQYF. The rearrangement joins TRBV19 to TRBJ2-7; 7 bases line up with TRBD2. The CDR3 consists of 14 residues. With V trimmed by 3 bases and J by 5 bases, 7 bases remained unmatched. Germline CDR1 is LNHDA and CDR2 is SQIVND (reference sequence).

The chain is built from TRBV27 and TRBJ1-5; tentatively, D is TRBD1 (6 bases). Germline CDR1 and CDR2: MNHEY and SMNVEV (reference sequence). The CDR3 runs 15 residues. V shed 6 bases and J shed 7 bases, with 19 bases lying between them. In nucleotides, the CDR3 is TGTGCCAGCAGCTTCCAAGGGGGTCTACGCCAGCCCCAGCATTTT. It specifies CASSFQGGLRQPQHF.

This clone appeared a single time. DNA for the CDR3: TGTGCCAGCAGTTACTCAGGCAGGGCGAACACCGGGGAGCTGTTTTTT. It yields the protein CASSYSGRANTGELFF. The chain is built from TRBV6-5 and TRBJ2-2, with a weak D call TRBD1 (5 bases). V was clipped by 0 bases and J by 0 bases, with 8 bases between them. Looked up from germline, CDR1 is MNHEY and CDR2 is SVGAGI. The CDR3 contains 16 residues.

The V gene is TRBV19, the J gene TRBJ2-1; unclear D gene. The germline gives CDR1 LNHDA, CDR2 SQIVND (reference sequence). The length of the CDR3 is 13 residues. V was cut by 3 bases and J by 5 bases, with 8 bases left in between. CDR3 amino acids: CASSIGSNNEQFF. For the CDR3, the DNA is TGTGCCAGTAGTATTGGCAGTAACAATGAGCAGTTCTTC. Combining the CDR3 with reference TRBV19 and TRBJ2-1 gives the whole variable domain DGGITQSPKYLFRKEGQNVTLSCEQNLNHDAMYWYRQDPGQGLRLIYYSQIVNDFQKGDIAEGYSVSREKKESFPLTVTSAQKNPTAFYLCASSIGSNNEQFFGPGTRLTVL.

Here the CDR3 reads CASSLAPGQETQYF. The CDR3, as DNA: TGTGCCAGCAGCTTAGCGCCAGGGCAAGAGACCCAGTACTTC. This sequence joins TRBV7-8 and TRBJ2-5, with D maybe TRBD1 (5 bases). CDR1 is SGHVS and CDR2 is FQNEAQ in the germline V gene. The CDR3 consists of 14 residues. V lost 0 bases to trimming and J lost 2 bases, with 7 bases between them.

The V and J genes are TRBV9 and TRBJ2-3; weak D call: TRBD2 (5 bases). In germline, CDR1 is SGDLS, CDR2 YYNGEE. Trimming took 2 bases from V and 0 from J, leaving 13 bases between them. This CDR3 has 16 residues. The CDR3 loop is CASSVRTGTSTDTQYF. The DNA for the CDR3 is TGTGCCAGCAGCGTTCGGACTGGAACTAGCACAGATACGCAGTATTTT. The full variable domain, in which reference TRBV9 and TRBJ2-3 provide the parts outside the CDR3, is DSGVTQTPKHLITATGQRVTLRCSPRSGDLSVYWYQQSLDQGLQFLIQYYNGEERAKGNILERFSAQQFPDLHSELNLSSLELGDSALYFCASSVRTGTSTDTQYFGPGTRLTVL.

The rearrangement joins TRBV19 to TRBJ1-1; TRBD1 is a possible D gene (6 bases). This CDR3 is 14 amino acids long. Trimming cost V 4 bases and J 0 bases, with 9 bases left between them. CDR1 is LNHDA and CDR2 is SQIVND in the germline V gene (reference sequence). CDR3 region: CASSTGQMNTEAFF. CDR3 nucleotides: TGTGCCAGTAGTACTGGACAGATGAACACTGAAGCTTTCTTT.

The chain combines TRBV28 with TRBJ1-3; D remains unclear. Trimming left V 6 bases short and J 0 bases short, with 15 bases between. The CDR3 covers 16 residues. Per the germline V gene, CDR1 is MDHEN and CDR2 is SYDVKM. This CDR3 is CASSPRRRTSGNTIYF. The CDR3 region has the DNA TGTGCCAGCAGCCCCCGGCGGAGAACCTCTGGAAACACCATATATTTT.

The rearrangement links TRBV7-8 to TRBJ2-1; 7 nucleotides align to TRBD2. CDR3 length equals 16 residues. Germline V gives CDR1 SGHVS, CDR2 FQNEAQ. The V segment lost 5 bases and the J segment 4 bases; nucleotides outside the gene matches: 11. The DNA for the CDR3 is TGTGCCAGCAGCCCCTCGTGGGGGGGGGATTACAATGAGCAGTTCTTC. It is translated as CASSPSWGGDYNEQFF.

The chain uses TRBV20-1 and TRBJ2-3; tentative D call: TRBD2 (5 bases). V was cut by 5 bases and J by 9 bases, with 12 bases left in between. CDR3 size: 11 residues. Germline loops: CDR1 DFQATT, CDR2 SNEGSKA (reference sequence). CDR3 sequence reads: CSARSGRTQYF. The CDR3 nucleotides are TGCAGTGCTCGGTCGGGAAGGACGCAGTATTTT.

J is TRBJ2-5 and V is TRBV5-4, with D possibly being TRBD1 (6 bases). The CDR3 is made up of 15 amino acids. The germline CDR1 and CDR2 sequences are SGHNT and YYREEE (reference sequence). V lost 4 bases, J lost 2 bases, and 15 bases lay in between. CDR3 region: CASSQGTNVQETQYF. Written as DNA, the CDR3 is TGTGCCAGCAGCCAAGGGACAAACGTACAAGAGACCCAGTACTTC.

This sequence joins TRBV19 and TRBJ1-4, with 7 bases that match TRBD1. This CDR3 is built from 14 residues. The germline gives CDR1 LNHDA, CDR2 SQIVND (reference sequence). Unmatched junction bases numbered 8, after V lost 5 bases and J lost 8 bases. CDR3 in amino acids: CASSRDSSREKLFF. The CDR3 region has the DNA TGTGCCAGTAGTCGGGACAGTTCGCGGGAAAAACTGTTTTTT.

The chain recombines TRBV7-3 with TRBJ2-1; 12 bases align to TRBD2. Germline CDR1 SGHTA, CDR2 FQGTGA. The V segment lost 2 bases and the J segment 5 bases; nucleotides outside the gene matches: 7. The CDR3 runs to 17 residues. The CDR3: CASSLWTSGAGNNEQFF. For the CDR3, the DNA is TGTGCCAGCAGCTTATGGACTAGCGGGGCTGGAAACAATGAGCAGTTCTTC.

V is TRBV9 and J is TRBJ2-1; D uncertain. From germline, CDR1 is SGDLS and CDR2 YYNGEE. Deletions cut 6 bases from V and 9 bases from J, with 16 bases between. This CDR3 comprises 13 residues. CDR3 in amino acids: CASNSNSLGEQFF. In nucleotides, the CDR3 is TGTGCCAGCAACAGTAACTCGCTGGGTGAGCAGTTCTTC.